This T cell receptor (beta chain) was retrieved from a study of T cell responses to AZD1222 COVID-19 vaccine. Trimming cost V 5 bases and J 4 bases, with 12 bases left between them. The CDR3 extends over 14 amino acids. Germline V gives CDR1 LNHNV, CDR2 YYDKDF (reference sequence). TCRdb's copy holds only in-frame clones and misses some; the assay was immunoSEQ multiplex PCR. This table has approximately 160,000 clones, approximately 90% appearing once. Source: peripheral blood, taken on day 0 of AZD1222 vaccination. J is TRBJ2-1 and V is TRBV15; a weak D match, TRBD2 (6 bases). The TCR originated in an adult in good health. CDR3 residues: CATSPGGAYNEQFF. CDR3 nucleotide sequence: TGTGCCACCAGCCCCGGGGGAGCATACAATGAGCAGTTCTTC.